This paragraph reports one T cell receptor (beta chain). Antigen specificity is unknown. TCRdb re-called the reads with MiXCR, one entry per CDR3 protein. The sample holds approximately 910,000 distinct CDR3 sequences, around 32% seen once. The CDR3 has 15 amino acids. V dropped 5 bases and J dropped 4 bases, with 17 bases sitting between them. Germline values: CDR1 SGHAT, CDR2 FQNNGV. The data are from a study of T cell repertoires in cytomegalovirus infection. At the level of the study: CMV infection plus the matching HLA type was flagged by public TCR beta signatures. Findings of the study overall: Public TCR beta family frequency separated CMV-and-HLA carriers, including in an independent cohort.

This specimen was cultured CD8+ T cells from PBMCs, taken from culture after CMV antigen stimulation. V is TRBV11-2 and J is TRBJ2-5; D is undetermined. This sequence was found in a human donor in good health (CMV status not recorded). Some clones in this sample may be carry-over from other donors' samples. The CDR3: CASSPFVVVLETQYF. The CDR3, as DNA: TGTGCCAGCAGCCCCTTTGTGGTGGTACTAGAGACCCAGTACTTC.